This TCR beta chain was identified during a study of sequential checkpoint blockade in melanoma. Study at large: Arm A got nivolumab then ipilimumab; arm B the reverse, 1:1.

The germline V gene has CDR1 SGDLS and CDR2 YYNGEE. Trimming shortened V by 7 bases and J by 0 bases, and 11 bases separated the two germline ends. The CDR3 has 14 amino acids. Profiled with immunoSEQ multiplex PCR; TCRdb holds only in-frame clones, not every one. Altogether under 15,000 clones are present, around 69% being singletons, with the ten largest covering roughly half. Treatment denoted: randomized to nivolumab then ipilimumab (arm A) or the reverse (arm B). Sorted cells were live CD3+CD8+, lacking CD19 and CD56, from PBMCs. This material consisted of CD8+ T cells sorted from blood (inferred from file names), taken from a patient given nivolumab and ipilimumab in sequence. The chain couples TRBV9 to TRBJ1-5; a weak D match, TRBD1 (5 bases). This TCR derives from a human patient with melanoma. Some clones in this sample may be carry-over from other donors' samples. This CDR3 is CASSGGGSNQPQHF. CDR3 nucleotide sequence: TGTGCCAGCTCCGGGGGGGGTAGCAATCAGCCCCAGCATTTT.